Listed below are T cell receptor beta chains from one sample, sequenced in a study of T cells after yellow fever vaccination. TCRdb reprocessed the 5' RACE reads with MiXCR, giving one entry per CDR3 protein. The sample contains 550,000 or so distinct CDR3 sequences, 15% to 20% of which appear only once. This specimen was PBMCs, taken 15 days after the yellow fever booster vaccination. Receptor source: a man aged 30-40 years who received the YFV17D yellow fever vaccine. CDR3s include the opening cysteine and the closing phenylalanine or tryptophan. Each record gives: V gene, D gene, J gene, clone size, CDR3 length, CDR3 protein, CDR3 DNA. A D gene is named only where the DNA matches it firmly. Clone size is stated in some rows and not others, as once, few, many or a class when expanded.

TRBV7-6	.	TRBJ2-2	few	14	CASSPPAGVGELFF	TGTGCCAGCAGCCCCCCGGCCGGGGTCGGGGAGCTGTTTTTT
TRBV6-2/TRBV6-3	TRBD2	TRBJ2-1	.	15	CATLGASGALNEQFF	TGTGCCACCCTGGGGGCTAGCGGGGCCTTGAATGAGCAGTTCTTC
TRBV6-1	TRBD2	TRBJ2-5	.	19	CASSEGDNRLAGQRETQYF	TGTGCCAGCAGTGAAGGGGATAATCGACTAGCGGGACAGAGAGAGACCCAGTACTTC
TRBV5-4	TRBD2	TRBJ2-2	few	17	CASSSGLAGGITGELFF	TGTGCCAGCAGCTCGGGACTAGCGGGTGGGATCACCGGGGAGCTGTTTTTT
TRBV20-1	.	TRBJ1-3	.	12	CSAGGSGNTIYF	TGCAGTGCTGGAGGCTCTGGAAACACCATATATTTT
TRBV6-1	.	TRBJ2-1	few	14	CASSALGRTNEQFF	TGTGCCAGCAGTGCCCTGGGGCGAACCAATGAGCAGTTCTTC
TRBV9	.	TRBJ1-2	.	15	CASSVEQFLDHGYTF	TGTGCCAGCAGCGTAGAGCAGTTCTTGGACCATGGCTACACCTTC
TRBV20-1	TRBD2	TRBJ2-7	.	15	CSASVGTSGRYEQYF	TGCAGTGCTAGTGTCGGGACTAGCGGGAGATACGAGCAGTACTTC
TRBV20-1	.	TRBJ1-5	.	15	CSARDARESHQPQHF	TGCAGTGCTAGAGATGCCAGGGAGTCCCATCAGCCCCAGCATTTT
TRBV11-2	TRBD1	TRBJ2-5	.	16	CASSLVGTGVWETQYF	TGTGCCAGCAGCTTAGTAGGGACAGGGGTCTGGGAGACCCAGTACTTC
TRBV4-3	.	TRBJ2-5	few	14	CASSQRLGGETQYF	TGCGCCAGCAGCCAGAGACTAGGGGGTGAGACCCAGTACTTC
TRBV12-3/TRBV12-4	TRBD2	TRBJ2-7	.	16	CASSSNSGSFSYEQYF	TGTGCCAGCAGTTCCAATAGCGGGAGCTTCTCCTACGAGCAGTACTTC
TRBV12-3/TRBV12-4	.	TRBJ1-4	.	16	CASSSGTSLGNEKLFF	TGTGCCAGCAGTTCCGGGACCTCCCTTGGGAATGAAAAACTGTTTTTT
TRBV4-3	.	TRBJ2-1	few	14	CASALGGGGNEQFF	TGCGCCAGCGCTTTGGGAGGGGGAGGTAATGAGCAGTTCTTC
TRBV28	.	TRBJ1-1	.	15	CASSSAGSLPTEAFF	TGTGCCAGCAGTTCGGCAGGGTCCCTTCCCACTGAAGCTTTCTTT
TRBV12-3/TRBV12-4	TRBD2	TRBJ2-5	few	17	CASRSSGVVLKGETQYF	TGTGCCAGCAGATCTAGCGGGGTAGTGCTCAAAGGAGAGACCCAGTACTTC
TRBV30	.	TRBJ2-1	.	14	CAWTGTRTFNEQFF	TGTGCCTGGACGGGGACCCGAACCTTCAATGAGCAGTTCTTC
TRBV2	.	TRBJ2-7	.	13	CAHGSGSLYEQYF	TGTGCCCACGGGAGCGGTTCCCTCTACGAGCAGTACTTC
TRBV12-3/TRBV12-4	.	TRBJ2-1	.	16	CASSFGVGGSYNEQFF	TGTGCCAGCAGTTTCGGGGTCGGAGGATCCTACAATGAGCAGTTCTTC
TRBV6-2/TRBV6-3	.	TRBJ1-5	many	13	CASSYELFRPQHF	TGTGCCAGCAGTTACGAGTTATTTCGGCCCCAGCATTTT
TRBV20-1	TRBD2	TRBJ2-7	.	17	CSASPGTSGRPSYEQYF	TGCAGTGCTAGTCCTGGGACTAGCGGGAGGCCTTCCTACGAGCAGTACTTC
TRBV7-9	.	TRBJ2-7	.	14	CASSARGGSYEQYF	TGTGCCAGCAGCGCCAGGGGGGGCTCCTACGAGCAGTACTTC
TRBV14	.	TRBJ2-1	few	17	CASSQDPGETFASEQFF	TGTGCCAGCAGCCAAGATCCAGGGGAAACCTTCGCTAGTGAGCAGTTCTTC
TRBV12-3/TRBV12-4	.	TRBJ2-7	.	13	CASKPAASYEQYF	TGTGCCAGCAAGCCCGCGGCCTCCTACGAGCAGTACTTC
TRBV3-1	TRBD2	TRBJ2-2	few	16	CASSQGAGGPTGELFF	TGTGCCAGCAGCCAAGGAGCGGGAGGTCCCACCGGGGAGCTGTTTTTT
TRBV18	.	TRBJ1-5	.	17	CASSPNAAGGNNQPQHF	TGTGCCAGCTCACCAAATGCGGCAGGAGGTAACAATCAGCCCCAGCATTTT
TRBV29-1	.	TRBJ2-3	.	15	CSAQQGTTSTDTQYF	TGCAGCGCCCAACAGGGGACTACCAGCACAGATACGCAGTATTTT
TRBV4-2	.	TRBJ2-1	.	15	CASSQGWGSENEQFF	TGTGCCAGCAGCCAAGGATGGGGTAGCGAAAATGAGCAGTTCTTC
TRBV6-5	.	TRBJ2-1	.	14	CASSYSWERDEQFF	TGTGCCAGCAGTTACTCCTGGGAGAGGGATGAGCAGTTCTTC
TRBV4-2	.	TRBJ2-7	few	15	CASSQGPRAGFEQYF	TGTGCCAGCAGCCAAGGGCCCCGGGCCGGGTTCGAGCAGTACTTC
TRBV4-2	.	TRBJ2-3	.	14	CAGSQDRSTDTQYF	TGTGCCGGCAGCCAAGACAGGAGCACAGATACGCAGTATTTT
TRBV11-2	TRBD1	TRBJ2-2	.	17	CASSIRLTGGATGELFF	TGTGCCAGCAGCATCAGACTTACAGGGGGCGCAACCGGGGAGCTGTTTTTT
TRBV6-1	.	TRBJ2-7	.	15	CASSVGPTPSYEQYF	TGTGCCAGCAGTGTGGGGCCCACCCCCTCCTACGAGCAGTACTTC
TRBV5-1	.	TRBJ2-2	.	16	CASSLVGSANTGELFF	TGCGCCAGCAGCCTGGTGGGGAGCGCGAACACCGGGGAGCTGTTTTTT
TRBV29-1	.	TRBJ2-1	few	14	CSVGFRQGFNEQFF	TGCAGCGTTGGGTTTAGGCAGGGGTTCAATGAGCAGTTCTTC
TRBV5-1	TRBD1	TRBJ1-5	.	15	CASSLGDSRGQPQHF	TGCGCCAGCAGCTTGGGGGACAGCCGAGGGCAGCCCCAGCATTTT
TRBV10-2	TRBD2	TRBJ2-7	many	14	CASSDGTSRSEQYF	TGCGCCAGCAGTGACGGGACTAGTCGAAGCGAGCAGTACTTC
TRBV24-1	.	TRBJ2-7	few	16	CATSDSLQGPTGEQYF	TGTGCCACCAGTGACTCCCTTCAAGGGCCAACGGGCGAGCAGTACTTC
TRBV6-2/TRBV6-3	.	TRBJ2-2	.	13	CASSVVDTGELFF	TGTGCCAGCAGTGTAGTGGACACCGGGGAGCTGTTTTTT
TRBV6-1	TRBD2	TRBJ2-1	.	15	CASSELAGVANEQFF	TGTGCCAGCAGTGAACTAGCGGGAGTAGCCAATGAGCAGTTCTTC
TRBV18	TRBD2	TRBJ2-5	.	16	CASSPSGTSGKETQYF	TGTGCCAGCTCACCATCCGGGACTAGCGGGAAAGAGACCCAGTACTTC
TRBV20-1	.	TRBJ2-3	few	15	CSASDVAAGTDTQYF	TGCAGTGCTAGTGACGTAGCGGCGGGAACAGATACGCAGTATTTT
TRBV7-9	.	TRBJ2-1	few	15	CASIHFRGQDNEQFF	TGTGCCAGCATCCATTTCCGGGGTCAGGACAATGAGCAGTTCTTC
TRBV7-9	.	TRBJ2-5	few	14	CASRKPGPQETQYF	TGTGCCAGCAGAAAACCGGGACCCCAAGAGACCCAGTACTTC
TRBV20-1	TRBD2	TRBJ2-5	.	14	CSAPKVAGGETQYF	TGCAGTGCTCCCAAGGTAGCGGGAGGTGAGACCCAGTACTTC